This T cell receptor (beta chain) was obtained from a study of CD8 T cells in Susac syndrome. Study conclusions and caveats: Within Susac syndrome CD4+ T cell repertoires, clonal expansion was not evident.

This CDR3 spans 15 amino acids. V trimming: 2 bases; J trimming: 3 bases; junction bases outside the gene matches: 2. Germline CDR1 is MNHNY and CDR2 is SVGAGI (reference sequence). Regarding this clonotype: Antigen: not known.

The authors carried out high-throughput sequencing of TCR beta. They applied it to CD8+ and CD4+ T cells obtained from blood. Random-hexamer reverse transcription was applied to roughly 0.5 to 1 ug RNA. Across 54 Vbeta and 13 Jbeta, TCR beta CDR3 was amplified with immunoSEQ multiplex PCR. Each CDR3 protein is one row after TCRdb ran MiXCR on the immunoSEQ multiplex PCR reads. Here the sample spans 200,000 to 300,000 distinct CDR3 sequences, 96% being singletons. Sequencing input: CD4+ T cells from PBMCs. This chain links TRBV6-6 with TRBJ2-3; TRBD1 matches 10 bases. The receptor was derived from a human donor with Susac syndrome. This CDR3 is CASSYPGQGTDTQYF. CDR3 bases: TGTGCCAGCAGTTACCCGGGACAGGGGACAGATACGCAGTATTTT.